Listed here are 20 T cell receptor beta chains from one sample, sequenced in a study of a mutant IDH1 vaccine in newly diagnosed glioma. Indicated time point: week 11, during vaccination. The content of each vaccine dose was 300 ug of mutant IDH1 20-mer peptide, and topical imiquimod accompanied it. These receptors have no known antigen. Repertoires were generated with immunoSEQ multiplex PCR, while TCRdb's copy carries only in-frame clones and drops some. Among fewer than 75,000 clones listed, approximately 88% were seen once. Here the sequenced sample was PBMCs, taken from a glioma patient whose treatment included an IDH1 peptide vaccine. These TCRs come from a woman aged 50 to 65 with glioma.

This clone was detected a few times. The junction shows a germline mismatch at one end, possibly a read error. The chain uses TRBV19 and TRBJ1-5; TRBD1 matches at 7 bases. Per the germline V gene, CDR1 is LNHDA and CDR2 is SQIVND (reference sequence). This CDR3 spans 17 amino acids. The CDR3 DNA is TGCGCCAGTAGTACCTCTCCAGGGGGGCGATGGGATCAGCCCCAGCATTTT. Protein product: CASSTSPGGRWDQPQHF.

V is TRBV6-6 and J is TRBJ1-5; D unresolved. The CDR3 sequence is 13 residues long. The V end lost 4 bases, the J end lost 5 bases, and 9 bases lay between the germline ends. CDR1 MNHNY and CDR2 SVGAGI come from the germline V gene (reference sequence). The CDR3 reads CASSSNGDQPQHF. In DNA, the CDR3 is TGTGCCAGCAGTTCGAACGGTGATCAGCCCCAGCATTTT.

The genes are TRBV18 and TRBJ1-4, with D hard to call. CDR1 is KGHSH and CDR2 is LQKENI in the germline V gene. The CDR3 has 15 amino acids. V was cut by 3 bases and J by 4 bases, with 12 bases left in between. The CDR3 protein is CASSPPSGVNEKLFF. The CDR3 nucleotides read TGTGCCAGCTCACCCCCCTCGGGTGTTAATGAAAAACTGTTTTTT.

The CDR3 region is CASSLATDSLYEQYF. For the CDR3, the DNA is TGCGCCAGCAGCTTGGCCACGGACTCACTTTACGAGCAGTACTTC. The chain employs TRBV5-1 and TRBJ2-7; perhaps TRBD2 as D (5 bases). The V end lost 0 bases, the J end lost 4 bases, and 14 bases lay between the germline ends. The CDR3 has 15 amino acids. In germline, CDR1 is SGHRS, CDR2 YFSETQ. The full variable domain, completed using reference TRBV5-1 and TRBJ2-7, is KAGVTQTPRYLIKTRGQQVTLSCSPISGHRSVSWYQQTPGQGLQFLFEYFSETQRNKGNFPGRFSGRQFSNSRSEMNVSTLELGDSALYLCASSLATDSLYEQYFGPGTRLTVT.

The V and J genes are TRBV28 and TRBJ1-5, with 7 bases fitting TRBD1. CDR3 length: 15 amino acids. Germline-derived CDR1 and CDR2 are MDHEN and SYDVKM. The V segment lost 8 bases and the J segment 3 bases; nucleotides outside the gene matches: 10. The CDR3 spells CASVPRTGNNQPQHF. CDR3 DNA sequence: TGTGCCAGCGTCCCAAGGACAGGCAACAATCAGCCCCAGCATTTT.

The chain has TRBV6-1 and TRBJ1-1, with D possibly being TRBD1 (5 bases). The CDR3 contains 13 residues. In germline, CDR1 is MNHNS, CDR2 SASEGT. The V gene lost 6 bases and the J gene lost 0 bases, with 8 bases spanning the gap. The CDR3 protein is CASREGLNTEAFF. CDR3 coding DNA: TGTGCCAGCAGGGAGGGGTTGAACACTGAAGCTTTCTTT.

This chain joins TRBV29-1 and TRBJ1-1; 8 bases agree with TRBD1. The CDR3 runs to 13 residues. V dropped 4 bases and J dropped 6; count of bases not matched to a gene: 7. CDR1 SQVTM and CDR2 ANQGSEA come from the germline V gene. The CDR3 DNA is TGCAGCGTTGGGGGGCAGGGGGCCGCTGAAGCTTTCTTT. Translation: CSVGGQGAAEAFF.

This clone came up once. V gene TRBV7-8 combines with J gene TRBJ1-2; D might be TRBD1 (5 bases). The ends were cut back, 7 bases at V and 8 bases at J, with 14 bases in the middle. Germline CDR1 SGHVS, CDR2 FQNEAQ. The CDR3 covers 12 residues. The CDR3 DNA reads TGTGCCAGCACCCCCCTACAGGACGGCTACACCTTC. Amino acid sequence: CASTPLQDGYTF.

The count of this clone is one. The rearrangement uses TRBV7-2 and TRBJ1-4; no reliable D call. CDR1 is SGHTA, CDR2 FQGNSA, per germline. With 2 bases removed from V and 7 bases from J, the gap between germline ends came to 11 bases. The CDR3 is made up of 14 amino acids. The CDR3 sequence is CASSLNPTGEKLFF. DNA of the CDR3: TGTGCCAGCAGCTTAAATCCTACTGGTGAAAAACTGTTTTTT.

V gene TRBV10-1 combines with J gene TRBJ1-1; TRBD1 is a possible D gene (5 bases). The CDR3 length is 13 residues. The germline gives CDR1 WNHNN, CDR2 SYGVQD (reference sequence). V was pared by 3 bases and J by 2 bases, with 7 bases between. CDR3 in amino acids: CASSERDNTEAFF. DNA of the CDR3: TGCGCCAGCAGTGAAAGGGACAACACTGAAGCTTTCTTT.

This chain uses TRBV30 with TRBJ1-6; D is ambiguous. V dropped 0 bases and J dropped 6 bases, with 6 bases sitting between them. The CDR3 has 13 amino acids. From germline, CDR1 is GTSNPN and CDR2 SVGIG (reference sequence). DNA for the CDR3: TGTGCCTGGAGTGTAGAAAGTAATTCACCCCTCCACTTT. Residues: CAWSVESNSPLHF.

The CDR3 loop is CATSGVGGLSYEQYF. The DNA for the CDR3 is TGTGCCACCAGCGGGGTGGGGGGACTGAGCTACGAGCAGTACTTC. The V gene is TRBV15, the J gene TRBJ2-7; the D gene is possibly TRBD2 (6 bases). Germline V gives CDR1 LNHNV, CDR2 YYDKDF (reference sequence). V lost 5 bases and J 3 bases, leaving 17 bases between the germline ends. The CDR3 covers 15 residues.

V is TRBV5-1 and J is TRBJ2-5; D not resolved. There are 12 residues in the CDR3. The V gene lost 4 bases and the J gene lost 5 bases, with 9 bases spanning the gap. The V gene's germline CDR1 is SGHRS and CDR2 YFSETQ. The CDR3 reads CASSAELETQYF. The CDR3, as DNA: TGCGCCAGCAGCGCTGAACTGGAGACCCAGTACTTC. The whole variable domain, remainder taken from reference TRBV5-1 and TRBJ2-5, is KAGVTQTPRYLIKTRGQQVTLSCSPISGHRSVSWYQQTPGQGLQFLFEYFSETQRNKGNFPGRFSGRQFSNSRSEMNVSTLELGDSALYLCASSAELETQYFGPGTRLLVL.

As DNA, the CDR3 is TGTGCCAGCAGTAAAGTCGGGAACGAGCAGTACTTC. This sequence encodes CASSKVGNEQYF. The J gene is TRBJ2-7, the V gene TRBV6-1, with D tentatively TRBD2 (5 bases). There are 12 residues in the CDR3. Trimming cost V 5 bases and J 5 bases, with 10 bases left between them. Germline V gene sequence: CDR1 MNHNS, CDR2 SASEGT.

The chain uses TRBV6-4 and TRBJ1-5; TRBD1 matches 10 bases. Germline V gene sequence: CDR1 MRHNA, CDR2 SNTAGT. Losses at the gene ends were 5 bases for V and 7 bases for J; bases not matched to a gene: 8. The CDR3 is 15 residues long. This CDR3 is CASSFPRTGGQPQHF. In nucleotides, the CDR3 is TGTGCCAGCAGTTTTCCCCGGACAGGGGGGCAGCCCCAGCATTTT.

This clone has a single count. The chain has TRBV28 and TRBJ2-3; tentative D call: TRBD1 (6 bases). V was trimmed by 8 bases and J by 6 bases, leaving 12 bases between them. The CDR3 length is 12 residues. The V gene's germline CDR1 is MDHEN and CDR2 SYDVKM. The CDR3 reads CASGGGGDTQYF. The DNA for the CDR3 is TGTGCCAGCGGGGGCGGCGGGGATACGCAGTATTTT. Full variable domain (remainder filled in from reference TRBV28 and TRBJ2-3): DVKVTQSSRYLVKRTGEKVFLECVQDMDHENMFWYRQDPGLGLRLIYFSYDVKMKEKGDIPEGYSVSREKKERFSLILESASTNQTSMYLCASGGGGDTQYFGPGTRLTVL.

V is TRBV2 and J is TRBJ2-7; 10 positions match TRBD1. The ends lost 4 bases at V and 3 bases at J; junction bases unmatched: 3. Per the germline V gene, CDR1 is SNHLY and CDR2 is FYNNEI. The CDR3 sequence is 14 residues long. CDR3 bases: TGTGCCAGCAGTGCCTGGACAGGGGGCTACGAGCAGTACTTC. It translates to CASSAWTGGYEQYF.

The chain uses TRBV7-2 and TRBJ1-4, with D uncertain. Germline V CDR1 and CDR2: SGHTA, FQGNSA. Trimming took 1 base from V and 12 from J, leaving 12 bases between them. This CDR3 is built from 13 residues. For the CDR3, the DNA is TGTGCCAGCAGCTTAGGAAGGGAGGAGGAACTGTTTTTT. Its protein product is CASSLGREEELFF.

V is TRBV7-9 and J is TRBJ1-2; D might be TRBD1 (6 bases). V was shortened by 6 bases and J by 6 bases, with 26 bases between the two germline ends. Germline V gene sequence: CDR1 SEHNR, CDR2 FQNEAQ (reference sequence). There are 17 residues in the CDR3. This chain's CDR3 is CASRPGQSGGSHDGYTF. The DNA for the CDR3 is TGTGCCAGCAGACCAGGACAGTCTGGGGGTTCTCACGATGGCTACACCTTC.

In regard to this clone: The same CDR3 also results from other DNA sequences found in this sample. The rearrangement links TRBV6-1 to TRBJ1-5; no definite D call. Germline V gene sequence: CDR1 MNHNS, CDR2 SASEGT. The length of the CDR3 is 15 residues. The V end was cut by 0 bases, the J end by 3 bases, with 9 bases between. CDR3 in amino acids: CASSEAGFPNQPQHF. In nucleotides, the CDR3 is TGTGCCAGCAGTGAAGCCGGGTTCCCCAATCAGCCCCAGCATTTT.